One and the same sample provided the 11 T cell receptor beta chains below, sequenced in a study of T cells in Graves' hyperthyroidism and ophthalmopathy. RNA transcripts provided the source from which TCR beta CDR3 regions were amplified. HTBI primers drove first-round RT-PCR of the TCR CDR3. One entry per CDR3 protein, called by TCRdb with MiXCR from the multiplex PCR reads. Of 340,000 or so distinct CDR3 sequences in the sample, 21% are singletons; the top ten hold around half. The sequenced material came from blood. All receptors derive from a woman aged 45-65 years with Graves' hyperthyroidism.

The J gene is TRBJ2-6, the V gene TRBV18; D gene unclear. Trimming stripped 3 bases from V and 0 bases from J, with 9 bases between. In germline, CDR1 is KGHSH, CDR2 LQKENI. CDR3 size: 16 residues. This chain's CDR3 is CASSPESSSGANVLTF. The CDR3 coding sequence is TGTGCCAGCTCACCTGAGAGTAGCTCTGGGGCCAACGTCCTGACTTTC.

V is TRBV5-1 and J is TRBJ1-1; D remains unclear. Trimming shortened V by 1 base and J by 8 bases, and 9 bases separated the two germline ends. From germline, CDR1 is SGHRS and CDR2 YFSETQ. This CDR3 has 12 amino acids. The CDR3 loop reads CASSLSGSEAFF. Written as DNA, the CDR3 is TGCGCCAGCAGCTTGTCGGGGTCCGAAGCTTTCTTT.

This clonotype was detected only a few times. V usage is TRBV5-1 and J usage is TRBJ2-7, with 7 bases identical to TRBD1. The CDR3 covers 12 residues. With V trimmed by 3 bases and J by 6 bases, 3 bases remained unmatched. Germline-derived CDR1 and CDR2 are SGHRS and YFSETQ. The DNA of the CDR3 is TGCGCCAGCAGCTCGACAGGGTTCGAGCAGTACTTC. Its protein is CASSSTGFEQYF.

This clonotype was counted ten times or more. CDR3: CASSFDGNYNEQFF. The DNA of the CDR3 is TGTGCCAGCAGTTTTGATGGGAATTACAATGAGCAGTTCTTC. This rearrangement joins TRBV12-3 or TRBV12-4 to TRBJ2-1, with D hard to call. V was trimmed by 3 bases and J by 4 bases, leaving 10 bases between them. The CDR3 extends over 14 amino acids.

This clonotype came up many times. The chain carries TRBV2 and TRBJ1-5; D uncertain. The CDR3 totals 14 residues. Germline-derived CDR1 and CDR2 are SNHLY and FYNNEI. Trimming removed 6 bases from V and 6 bases from J, with 15 bases in between. The CDR3 nucleotides are TGTGCCAGCAGCGGAACCTCCCGCGGTCAGCCCCAGCATTTT. This sequence encodes CASSGTSRGQPQHF.

This clonotype was detected many times. The rearrangement links TRBV18 to TRBJ1-2, with D unclear. The V gene lost 4 bases and the J gene lost 4 bases, with 7 bases spanning the gap. The CDR3 consists of 12 residues. Germline V gene data show CDR1 as KGHSH and CDR2 as LQKENI. CDR3 DNA: TGTGCCAGCTCACAGGGTGTCTATGGCTACACCTTC. It codes for CASSQGVYGYTF.

This clonotype was counted between two and nine times. The V call is TRBV6-1, the J call TRBJ1-2, with 8 nucleotides matching TRBD1. The J segment lost 8 bases and the V segment lost 8 bases, leaving 25 bases of the junction unmatched. CDR1 is MNHNS and CDR2 is SASEGT in the germline V gene. The CDR3 consists of 18 residues. As DNA, the CDR3 is TGTGCCAGCGAGAGTCCCCGGGGACAGGTGGCTCGGCTACGCGGCTACACCTTC. Protein product: CASESPRGQVARLRGYTF.

This clonotype was counted at least ten times. J is TRBJ2-7 and V is TRBV29-1; D is unresolved. V lost 4 bases and J lost 2, with 6 bases in between. Germline assignment: CDR1 SQVTM and CDR2 ANQGSEA. This CDR3 is built from 11 residues. The CDR3 protein is CSVGGPYEQYF. In DNA, the CDR3 is TGCAGCGTTGGTGGACCCTACGAGCAGTACTTC.

In its sample, this clonotype was seen many times. The chain employs TRBV30 and TRBJ1-2; 7 bases match TRBD1. Germline V CDR1 and CDR2: GTSNPN, SVGIG (reference sequence). The CDR3 runs to 15 residues. The J segment lost 2 bases and the V segment lost 2 bases, leaving 8 bases of the junction unmatched. The CDR3 DNA follows: TGTGCCTGGAGTCCTGAGGGGGCCGGGAACTATGGCTACACCTTC. Amino acids: CAWSPEGAGNYGYTF.

The chain uses TRBV20-1 and TRBJ1-6, with D maybe TRBD1 (5 bases). CDR1 is DFQATT, CDR2 SNEGSKA, per germline (reference sequence). The V end lost 5 bases, the J end lost 4 bases, and 15 bases lay between the germline ends. The CDR3 totals 15 residues. CDR3: CSAGSRDGYNSPLHF. CDR3 nucleotides: TGCAGTGCTGGGAGCCGGGACGGATATAATTCACCCCTCCACTTT.

This clonotype appeared many times. The genes are TRBV28 and TRBJ2-7; tentative D call: TRBD2 (6 bases). The CDR3 has 13 amino acids. The V gene's germline CDR1 is MDHEN and CDR2 SYDVKM. V was shortened by 3 bases and J by 6 bases, with 12 bases between the two germline ends. CDR3 nucleotides: TGTGCCAGCAGTTTCGGGGGAGGATCCGAGCAGTACTTC. Translation gives CASSFGGGSEQYF.